This record covers a single TCR beta chain. Assay: immunoSEQ multiplex PCR; the TCRdb copy retains only in-frame clones and omits some. Of fewer than 350,000 clones in the sample, approximately 90% are singletons; the top ten hold approximately 4.2%. This sample is drawn from a study of blood T cell repertoires in COVID-19. About the study: Acute and convalescent COVID-19 samples came from the United States, Italy and Spain. Sources were T cells, B-cell-depleted T cells, or PBMCs; the material itself was cDNA or gDNA.

This sequence was found in a man aged 35-49 years with acute or convalescent COVID-19. Sequenced input: peripheral blood.

CDR3 DNA: TGTGCCAGCAGCGGGACTTCACAAGAGACCCAGTACTTC. Translating it yields CASSGTSQETQYF. The chain combines TRBV7-3 with TRBJ2-5, with D possibly matching TRBD2 (6 bases). The germline V gene has CDR1 SGHTA and CDR2 FQGTGA. Trimming left V 5 bases short and J 2 bases short, with 9 bases between. The CDR3 consists of 13 residues.